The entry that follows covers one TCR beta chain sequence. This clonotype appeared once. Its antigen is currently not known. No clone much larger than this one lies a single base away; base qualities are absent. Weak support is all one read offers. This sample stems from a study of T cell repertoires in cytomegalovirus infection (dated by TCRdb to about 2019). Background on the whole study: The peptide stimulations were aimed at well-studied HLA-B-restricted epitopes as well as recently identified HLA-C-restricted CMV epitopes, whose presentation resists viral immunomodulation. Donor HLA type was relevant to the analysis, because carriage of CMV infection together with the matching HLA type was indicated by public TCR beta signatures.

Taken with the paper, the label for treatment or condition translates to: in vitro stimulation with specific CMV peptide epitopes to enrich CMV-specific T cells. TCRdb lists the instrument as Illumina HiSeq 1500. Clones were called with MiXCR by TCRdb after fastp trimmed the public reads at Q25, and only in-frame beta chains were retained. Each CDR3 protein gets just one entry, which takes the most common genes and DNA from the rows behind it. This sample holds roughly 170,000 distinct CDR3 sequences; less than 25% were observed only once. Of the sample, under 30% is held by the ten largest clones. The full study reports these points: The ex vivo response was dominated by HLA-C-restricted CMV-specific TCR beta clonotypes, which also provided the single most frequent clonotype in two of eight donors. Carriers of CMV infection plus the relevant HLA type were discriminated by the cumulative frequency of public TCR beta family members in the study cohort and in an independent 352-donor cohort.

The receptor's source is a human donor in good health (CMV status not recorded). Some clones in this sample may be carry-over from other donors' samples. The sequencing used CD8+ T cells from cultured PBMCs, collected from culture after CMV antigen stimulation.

At the DNA level, the sequence is TGCAGTGCTGCGGACGGTAATCAGCCCCAGCATTTT. Protein translation: CSAADGNQPQHF. The rearrangement combines TRBV20-1 with TRBJ1-5; the D gene assignment is ambiguous. The CDR3 holds 12 amino acids from the cysteine to the phenylalanine. The only DNA kept is the CDR3, 36 bases in frame from the first base. According to the germline V gene (reference sequence), CDR1 reads DFQATT and CDR2 reads SNEGSKA. The junction shows trimming of 5 bases on V and 4 bases on J, plus 9 bases between the germline ends.